This T cell receptor (beta chain) originates from a study of regulatory T cells in long-lasting Graves disease (dated by TCRdb to about 2021). About the full investigation: Newly diagnosed Graves' disease patients had taken antithyroid drugs for less than 3 months. A total of roughly 33 samples underwent TCR sequencing: some 13 from persistent and around 20 from newly diagnosed Graves' disease patients. The study took place in China and was registered as a clinical trial. This study used TCR sequencing and RNA sequencing of peripheral blood to compare persistent Graves' disease patients against newly diagnosed Graves' disease patients.

The V end loses 0 bases and the J end loses 1 base, and a stretch of 14 bases separates them. The CDR3, cysteine through phenylalanine, is 17 amino acids long. Only the CDR3 DNA stays, 51 bases, in frame from base 1. CDR1 and CDR2 are drawn from the germline V gene: SGHRS, YFSETQ. The library was made by multiplex PCR. Instrument used: Illumina HiSeq 4000. To build TCR beta libraries, CDR3 regions were amplified by Arm-PCR using iRepertoire HTBI primers. Before sequencing, the PCR products underwent gel purification. Under the source paper's analysis protocol: Across samples, 62 TRBV and 14 TRBJ segments were identified and used for gene usage analysis of CDR3 amino acid clonotypes. COPE and FqMerger were used to merge the filtered high-quality paired reads into contigs. Contigs were aligned with BLAST to IMGT TRBV, TRBD and TRBJ reference genes, and CDR3 was defined per IMGT. Highly expanded clones were defined as clonotypes with a frequency above 0.1%. Shannon entropy was used to measure repertoire diversity, and the Gini coefficient was used to measure V-J evenness. A clonotype was considered public if more than one individual shared it. TCRdb handled the public reads itself, with Q25 trimming in fastp and clone calling in MiXCR, and kept productive beta chains. Under each unique CDR3 protein, matching rows form one entry showing the most common genes and DNA. The V and J calls were not made by the authors but by TCRdb's processing. The sample includes approximately 470,000 distinct CDR3 sequences, with about a sixth observed a single time. Together, the top ten hold approximately 12% of the sample.

Interpreted using the paper, the time point label stands for: newly diagnosed GD, antithyroid drugs for less than 3 months. For both TCR sequencing and RNA sequencing, RNA was extracted from PBMCs using TRIzol. The diagnosis of Graves' disease followed American Thyroid Association guidelines. Recruitment of patients was carried out at an endocrinology department in Xi'an, China. Each patient gave roughly 8.4 milliliters of peripheral blood, collected in an EDTA anticoagulant tube. Ficoll Paque Plus density gradient separation was used to isolate PBMCs, and no further T cell sorting was performed. An Agilent 2100 Bioanalyzer and agarose gel were used to assess RNA quality, and a NanoDrop 2000 was used to measure RNA concentration. A word on this clonotype: Its antigen is still unknown. Base qualities are missing; no much larger clone stands one base away.

Overall study results and their limits: Patients with persistent disease shared more public clonotypes (fewer than 3,000) than newly diagnosed patients did (more than 900). Lower TCR Shannon entropy and fewer highly expanded clones were observed in persistent Graves' disease patients than in newly diagnosed patients, which suggested clonal expansion. Preferential use of TRBV28, TRBJ1-2 and TRBJ2-5 was observed in persistent disease, whereas TRBV20-1 and TRBJ2-1 were favored in newly diagnosed disease. The small sample size was acknowledged by the authors as a limitation that may reduce accuracy. The study examined only peripheral blood because the primary lesion, thyroid tissue, could not be accessed. Only the TCR beta chain was sequenced and analyzed.

Separately, the same data were catalogued under a study of T cells in Graves' hyperthyroidism and ophthalmopathy. The other study reports the following: Stable Graves' hyperthyroidism was defined as no progression to ophthalmopathy during 18 months of follow-up. Hyperthyroidism patients were newly diagnosed, had a disease duration of under 2 months, and were aged 18 to 65 years. Any patient with an uncontrolled infection, another autoimmune disease, pregnancy or lactation was excluded. Clinical symptoms, serum thyroxine and TRAb, thyroid ultrasound, and orbital computed tomography formed the basis for the diagnoses. The TCR CDR3 was subjected to a first round of RT-PCR using the HTBI primer set and the Qiagen OneStep RT-PCR kit. Most expanded thyroid clonotypes (frequency above 0.001) were also detected in blood, a finding suggesting that blood repertoires may reflect thyroid immune responses. Ophthalmopathy was separated from stable hyperthyroidism by a 13 V-J signature model, with 85% to 90% sensitivity and approximately 81% specificity obtained in cross-validation and 80%/75% obtained in testing. During validation, the model predicted progression to ophthalmopathy a median of about 6.5 months ahead of onset, with 70.59% sensitivity and under 85% specificity. To identify distinguishing TCR V-J signatures, a discovery cohort of 90 to 100 patients was used, comprising roughly 45 with Graves' ophthalmopathy and around 57 with stable Graves' hyperthyroidism. Whether ophthalmopathy could be predicted prospectively was tested in an independent validation cohort made up of under 20 hyperthyroidism patients plus 17 patients who later progressed to ophthalmopathy. The 95 to 100 discovery patients were randomly divided into training and test sets at a 7:3 ratio. Thyroid tissue and blood T-cell repertoires from several Graves' hyperthyroidism patients were also compared in the study. After blood sampling, hyperthyroidism patients were treated with methimazole at a starting dose of 30 mg daily, and ophthalmopathy patients were treated with high-dose intravenous methylprednisolone. Libraries were constructed in a second round of multiplex PCR, after which size selection and purification were carried out. Paired-end sequencing of the libraries was performed with 100 bp reads on an Illumina HiSeq2000. Raw data were processed with SOAPnuke, discarding reads with adapters, uncalled bases, mean Phred below 15, or no exact constant-primer or identifier match. COPE v1.2.5 was used to merge the high-quality paired reads, and each unique nucleotide sequence was defined as a clonotype. Clonotypes were aligned to IMGT TRBV, TRBD and TRBJ reference segments using MiTCR v1.1. Only V-J combinations with frequency above 0.0001, covering about 99% of repertoires, were analysed. The TCS score was defined as the ratio of F50 (clonal expansion) to E x V (chaos), calculated using BLOSUM62-based TCRdist between CDR3 peptides within each V-J. Welch's t-statistics and random forest reduced 450 to 600 V-J features to 13, which were used in a naive Bayes classifier (R e1071). Sample size was not statistically predetermined, and blinding of investigators to group allocation was not performed. According to the paper, TCR Vbeta CDR3 sequencing was carried out on 120 to 150 peripheral blood samples, which came from around 43 ophthalmopathy, around 75 hyperthyroidism and roughly 17 progressor patients.

The source of this sequence is a man in his forties with Graves disease. Donor details come from another sample of the same person, matched by shared clones. The specimen was peripheral blood mononuclear cells (PBMCs), collected at new diagnosis, from a patient treated with antithyroid drugs. This chain joins TRBV5-1 to TRBJ2-1; perhaps TRBD1 is the D gene, with 6 bases matching. In nucleotides, the sequence is TGCGCCAGCAGCTTGGGGTTGACAGGTCTTTCCTACAATGAGCAGTTCTTC. Its translation reads: CASSLGLTGLSYNEQFF.